This paragraph covers one T cell receptor (beta chain) sequence. The people who gave samples were healthy Caucasians from Russia, aged about 6 to 100. Isolating PBMCs gave at least 6.5 million of these cells per sample. The record originates from a study of blood T cells in healthy people across ages. Sample-barcoded 5' priming and a J-beta primer mix drove a second PCR of about 6 to 12 cycles. TCRdb fed the 5' RACE reads into MiXCR, producing one record per CDR3 protein. This table holds over a million distinct CDR3 sequences, 42% found once. Germline V lookup: CDR1 SEHNR, CDR2 FQNEAQ (reference sequence). The V and J ends lost 6 bases and 6 bases, in that order; junction bases with no gene match: 8. CDR3 length: 13 amino acids.

The receptor comes from a woman between 18 and 30 years old in good health. The V and J genes are TRBV7-9 and TRBJ2-7; 7 nucleotides line up with TRBD1. Sequenced input: blood. CDR3 loop: CASSFEGQPEQYF. The CDR3 DNA is TGTGCCAGCAGTTTTGAGGGACAGCCCGAGCAGTACTTC.